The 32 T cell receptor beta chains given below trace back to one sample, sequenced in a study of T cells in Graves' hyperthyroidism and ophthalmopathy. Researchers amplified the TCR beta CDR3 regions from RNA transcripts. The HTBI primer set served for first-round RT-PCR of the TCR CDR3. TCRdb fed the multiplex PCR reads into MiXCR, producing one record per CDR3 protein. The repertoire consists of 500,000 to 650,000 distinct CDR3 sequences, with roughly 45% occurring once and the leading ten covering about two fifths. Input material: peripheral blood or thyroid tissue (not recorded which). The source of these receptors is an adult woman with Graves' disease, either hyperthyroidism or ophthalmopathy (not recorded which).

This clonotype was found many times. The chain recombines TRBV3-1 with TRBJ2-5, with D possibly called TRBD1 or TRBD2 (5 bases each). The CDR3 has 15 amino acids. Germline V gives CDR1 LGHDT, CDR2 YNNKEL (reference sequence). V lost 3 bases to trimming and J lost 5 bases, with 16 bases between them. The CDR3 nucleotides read TGTGCCAGCAGCCAGACCGGGACCCCCGGGGAGACCCAGTACTTC. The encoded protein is CASSQTGTPGETQYF.

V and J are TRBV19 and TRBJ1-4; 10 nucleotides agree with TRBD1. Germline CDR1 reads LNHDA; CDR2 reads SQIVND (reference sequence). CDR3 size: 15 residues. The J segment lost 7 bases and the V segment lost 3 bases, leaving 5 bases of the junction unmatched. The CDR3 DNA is TGTGCCAGTAGTATGGGGGACAGGGGAGGTGAAAAACTGTTTTTT. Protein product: CASSMGDRGGEKLFF.

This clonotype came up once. The DNA for the CDR3 is TGTGCCAGCAGCTTAGAAACGGGACGGAGCAATCAGCCCCAGCATTTT. This encodes CASSLETGRSNQPQHF. This chain uses TRBV7-2 with TRBJ1-5; TRBD1 is a possible D gene (5 bases). Germline V gives CDR1 SGHTA, CDR2 FQGNSA. The CDR3 contains 16 residues. The V and J ends lost 1 base and 1 base respectively, with 11 bases between them.

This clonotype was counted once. CDR3: CASSLAPDLNQPQHF. DNA of the CDR3: TGTGCCAGCAGCTTAGCCCCGGACCTTAATCAGCCCCAGCATTTT. V usage is TRBV7-6 and J usage is TRBJ1-5; no clear D gene. This CDR3 has 15 amino acids. Trimming took off 0 bases at V and 4 bases at J, with 10 bases between the two ends. CDR1 SGHVS and CDR2 FNYEAQ come from the germline V gene.

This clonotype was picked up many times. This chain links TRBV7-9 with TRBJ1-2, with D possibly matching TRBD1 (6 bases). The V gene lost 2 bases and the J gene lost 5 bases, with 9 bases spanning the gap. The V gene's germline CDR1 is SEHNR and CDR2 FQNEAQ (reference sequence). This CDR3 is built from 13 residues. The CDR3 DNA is TGTGCCAGCAGCTTACAGAGGGGGTATGGCTACACCTTC. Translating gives CASSLQRGYGYTF.

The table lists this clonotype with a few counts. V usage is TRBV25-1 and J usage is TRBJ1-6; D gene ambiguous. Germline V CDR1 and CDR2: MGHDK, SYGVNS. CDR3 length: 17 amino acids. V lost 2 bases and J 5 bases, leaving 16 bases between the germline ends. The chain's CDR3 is CASSEIGGLLNNSPLHF. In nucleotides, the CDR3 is TGTGCCAGCAGTGAAATTGGCGGGTTGTTGAATAATTCACCCCTCCACTTT.

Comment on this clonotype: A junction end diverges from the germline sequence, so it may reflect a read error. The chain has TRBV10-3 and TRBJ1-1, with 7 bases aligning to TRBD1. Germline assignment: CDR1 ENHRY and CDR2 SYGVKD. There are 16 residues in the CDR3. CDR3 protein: CASSFDTLTGYTEAFF. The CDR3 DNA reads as TGTGCCAGCAGTTTCGACACCTTGACAGGGTACACTGAAGCTTTCTTT.

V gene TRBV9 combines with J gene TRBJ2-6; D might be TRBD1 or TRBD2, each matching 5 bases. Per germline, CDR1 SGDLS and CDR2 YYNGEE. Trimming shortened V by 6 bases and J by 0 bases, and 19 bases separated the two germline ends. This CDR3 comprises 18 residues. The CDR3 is CASTAGGAPYSGANVLTF. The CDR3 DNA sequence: TGTGCCAGCACGGCTGGGGGAGCCCCATACTCTGGGGCCAACGTCCTGACTTTC. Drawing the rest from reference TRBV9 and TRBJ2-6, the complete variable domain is DSGVTQTPKHLITATGQRVTLRCSPRSGDLSVYWYQQSLDQGLQFLIQYYNGEERAKGNILERFSAQQFPDLHSELNLSSLELGDSALYFCASTAGGAPYSGANVLTFGAGSRLTVL.

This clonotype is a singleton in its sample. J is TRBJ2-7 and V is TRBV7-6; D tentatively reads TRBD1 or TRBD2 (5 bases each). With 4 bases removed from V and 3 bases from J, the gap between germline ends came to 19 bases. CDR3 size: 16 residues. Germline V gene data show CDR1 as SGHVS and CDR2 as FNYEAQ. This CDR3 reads CASSSLRGPLGYEQYF. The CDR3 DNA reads TGTGCCAGCAGCTCACTCCGGGGCCCGCTCGGCTACGAGCAGTACTTC.

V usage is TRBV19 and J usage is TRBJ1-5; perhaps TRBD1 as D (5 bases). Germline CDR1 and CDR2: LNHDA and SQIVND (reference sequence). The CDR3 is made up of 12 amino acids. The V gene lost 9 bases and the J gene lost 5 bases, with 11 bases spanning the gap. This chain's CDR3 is CARGTYHQPQHF. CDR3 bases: TGTGCCAGGGGGACTTACCATCAGCCCCAGCATTTT. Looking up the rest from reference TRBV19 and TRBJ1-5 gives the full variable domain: DGGITQSPKYLFRKEGQNVTLSCEQNLNHDAMYWYRQDPGQGLRLIYYSQIVNDFQKGDIAEGYSVSREKKESFPLTVTSAQKNPTAFYLCARGTYHQPQHFGDGTRLSIL.

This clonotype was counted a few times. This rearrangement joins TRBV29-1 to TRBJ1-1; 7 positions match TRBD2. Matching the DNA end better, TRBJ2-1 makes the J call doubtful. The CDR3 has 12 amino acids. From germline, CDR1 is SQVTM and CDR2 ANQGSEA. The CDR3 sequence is CSGEGLRDEQFF. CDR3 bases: TGCAGCGGGGAGGGACTTAGGGATGAGCAGTTCTTC.

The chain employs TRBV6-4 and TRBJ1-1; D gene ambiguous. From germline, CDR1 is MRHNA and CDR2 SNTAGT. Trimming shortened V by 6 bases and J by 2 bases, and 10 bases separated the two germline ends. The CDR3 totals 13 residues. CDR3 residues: CASRLRVNTEAFF. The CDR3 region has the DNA TGTGCCAGCAGACTACGGGTAAACACTGAAGCTTTCTTT.

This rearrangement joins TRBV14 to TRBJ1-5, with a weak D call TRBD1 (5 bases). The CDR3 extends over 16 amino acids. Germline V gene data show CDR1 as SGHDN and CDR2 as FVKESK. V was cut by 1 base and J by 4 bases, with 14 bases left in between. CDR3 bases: TGTGCCAGCAGCCAAGTTGGGGGGAGCGGAAATCAGCCCCAGCATTTT. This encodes CASSQVGGSGNQPQHF.

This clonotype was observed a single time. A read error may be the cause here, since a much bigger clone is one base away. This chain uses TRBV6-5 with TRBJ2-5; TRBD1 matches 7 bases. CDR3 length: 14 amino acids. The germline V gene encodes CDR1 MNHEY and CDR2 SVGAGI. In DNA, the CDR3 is TGTGCCTGCAGTGCCGGGACAGAATCCAGTGAGCAGTACTTC. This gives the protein CACSAGTESSEQYF.

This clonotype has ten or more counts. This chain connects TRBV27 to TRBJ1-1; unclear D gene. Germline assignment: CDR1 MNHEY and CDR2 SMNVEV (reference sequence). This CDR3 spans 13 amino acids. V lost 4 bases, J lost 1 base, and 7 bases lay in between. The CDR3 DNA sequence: TGTGCCAGCAGTTCAAACGGGAACACTGAAGCTTTCTTT. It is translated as CASSSNGNTEAFF.

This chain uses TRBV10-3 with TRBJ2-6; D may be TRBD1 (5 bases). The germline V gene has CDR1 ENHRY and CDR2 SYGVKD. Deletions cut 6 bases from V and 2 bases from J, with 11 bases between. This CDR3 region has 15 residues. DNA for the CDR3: TGTGCCATCAGCCCCGAAGGGGCTGGGGCCAACGTCCTGACTTTC. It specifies CAISPEGAGANVLTF.

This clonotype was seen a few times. The CDR3 region is CASSLQGWKTQYF. CDR3 DNA sequence: TGCGCCAGCAGCCTACAGGGATGGAAGACCCAGTACTTC. This rearrangement joins TRBV10-2 to TRBJ2-5; perhaps TRBD1 as D (6 bases). The germline gives CDR1 WSHSY, CDR2 SAAADI. The CDR3 sequence is 13 residues long. The V and J ends lost 6 bases and 6 bases respectively, with 14 bases between them.

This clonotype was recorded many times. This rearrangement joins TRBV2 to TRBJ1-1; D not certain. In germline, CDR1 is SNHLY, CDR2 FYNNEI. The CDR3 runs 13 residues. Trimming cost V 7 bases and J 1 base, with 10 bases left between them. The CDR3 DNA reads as TGTGCCAGCATCCAGGAGGGGAACACTGAAGCTTTCTTT. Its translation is CASIQEGNTEAFF.

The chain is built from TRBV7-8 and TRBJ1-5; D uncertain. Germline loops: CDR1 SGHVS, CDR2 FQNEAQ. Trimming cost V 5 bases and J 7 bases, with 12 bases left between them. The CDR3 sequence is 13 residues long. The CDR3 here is CASSLRRDQPQHF. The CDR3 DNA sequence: TGTGCCAGCAGCCTACGCCGCGACCAGCCCCAGCATTTT.

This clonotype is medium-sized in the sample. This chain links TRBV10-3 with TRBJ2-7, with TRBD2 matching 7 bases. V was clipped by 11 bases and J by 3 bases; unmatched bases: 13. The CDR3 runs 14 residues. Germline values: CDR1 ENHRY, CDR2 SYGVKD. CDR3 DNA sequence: TGTGCCCATTCCCAGGGCGGGAGAGGCTACGAGCAGTACTTC. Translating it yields CAHSQGGRGYEQYF.

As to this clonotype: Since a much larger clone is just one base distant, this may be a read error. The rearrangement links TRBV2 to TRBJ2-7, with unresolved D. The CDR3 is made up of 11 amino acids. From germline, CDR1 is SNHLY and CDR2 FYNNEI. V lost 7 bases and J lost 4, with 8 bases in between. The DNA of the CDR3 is TGTGCCAGCATGCGGCCGTACGAGCAGTACTTC. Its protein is CASMRPYEQYF.

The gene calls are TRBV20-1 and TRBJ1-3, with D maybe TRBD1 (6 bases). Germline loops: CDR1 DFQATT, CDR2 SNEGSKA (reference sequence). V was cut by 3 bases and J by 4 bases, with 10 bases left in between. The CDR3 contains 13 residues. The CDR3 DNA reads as TGCAGTGCTAGCCAGGGGACAGGAAACACCATATATTTT. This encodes CSASQGTGNTIYF.

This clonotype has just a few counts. CDR3 bases: TGTGCCAGCAGTTTGTCCATAGGGGGCGAGCAGTACTTC. The encoded protein is CASSLSIGGEQYF. This rearrangement joins TRBV7-9 to TRBJ2-7, with D maybe TRBD1 (6 bases). From germline, CDR1 is SEHNR and CDR2 FQNEAQ (reference sequence). Trimming took 6 bases from V and 6 from J, leaving 15 bases between them. The CDR3 is made up of 13 amino acids.

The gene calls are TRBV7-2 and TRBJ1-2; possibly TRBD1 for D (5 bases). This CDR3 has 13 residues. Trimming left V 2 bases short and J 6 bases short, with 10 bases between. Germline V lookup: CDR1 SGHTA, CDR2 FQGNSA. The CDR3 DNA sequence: TGTGCCAGCAGCTTAACGACAGACCATGGCTACACCTTC. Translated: CASSLTTDHGYTF.

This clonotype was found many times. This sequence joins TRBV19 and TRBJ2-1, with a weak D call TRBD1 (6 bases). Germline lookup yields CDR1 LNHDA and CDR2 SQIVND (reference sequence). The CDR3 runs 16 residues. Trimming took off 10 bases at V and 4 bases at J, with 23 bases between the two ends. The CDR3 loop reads CATNIGGPPLYNEQFF. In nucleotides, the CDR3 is TGTGCCACAAATATAGGGGGACCACCACTTTACAATGAGCAGTTCTTC.

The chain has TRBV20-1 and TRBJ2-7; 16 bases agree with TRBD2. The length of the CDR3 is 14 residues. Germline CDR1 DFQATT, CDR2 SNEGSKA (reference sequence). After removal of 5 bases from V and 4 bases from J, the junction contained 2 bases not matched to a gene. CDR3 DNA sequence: TGCAGTGCTTGGGGACTAGCGGGAGGGTACGAGCAGTACTTC. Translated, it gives CSAWGLAGGYEQYF.

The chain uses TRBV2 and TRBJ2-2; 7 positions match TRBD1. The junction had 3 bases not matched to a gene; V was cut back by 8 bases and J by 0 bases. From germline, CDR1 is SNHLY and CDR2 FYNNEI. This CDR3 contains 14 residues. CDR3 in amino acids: CASLGTANTGELFF. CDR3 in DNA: TGTGCCAGCCTAGGGACAGCGAACACCGGGGAGCTGTTTTTT. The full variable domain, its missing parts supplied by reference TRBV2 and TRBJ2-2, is EPEVTQTPSHQVTQMGQEVILRCVPISNHLYFYWYRQILGQKVEFLVSFYNNEISEKSEIFDDQFSVERPDGSNFTLKIRSTKLEDSAMYFCASLGTANTGELFFGEGSRLTVL.

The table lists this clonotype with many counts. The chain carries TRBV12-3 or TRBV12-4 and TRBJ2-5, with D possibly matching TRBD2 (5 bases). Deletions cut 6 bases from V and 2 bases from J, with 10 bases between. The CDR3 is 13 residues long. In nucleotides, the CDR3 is TGTGCCAGCAGGCCGGGATTACAAGAGACCCAGTACTTC. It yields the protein CASRPGLQETQYF.

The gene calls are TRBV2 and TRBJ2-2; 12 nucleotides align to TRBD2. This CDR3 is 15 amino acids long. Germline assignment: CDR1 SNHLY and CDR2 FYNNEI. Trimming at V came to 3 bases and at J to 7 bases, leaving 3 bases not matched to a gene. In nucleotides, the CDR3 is TGTGCCAGCAGTGAGACTAGCGGGGGCCTCGGGGAGCTGTTTTTT. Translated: CASSETSGGLGELFF.

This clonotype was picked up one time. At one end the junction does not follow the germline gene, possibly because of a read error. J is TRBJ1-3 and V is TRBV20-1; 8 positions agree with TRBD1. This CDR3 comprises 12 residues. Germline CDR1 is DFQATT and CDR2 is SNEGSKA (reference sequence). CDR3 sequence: CSAKGQGNTVYF. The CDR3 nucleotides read TGCAGCGCGAAAGGACAGGGAAACACCGTATATTTT.

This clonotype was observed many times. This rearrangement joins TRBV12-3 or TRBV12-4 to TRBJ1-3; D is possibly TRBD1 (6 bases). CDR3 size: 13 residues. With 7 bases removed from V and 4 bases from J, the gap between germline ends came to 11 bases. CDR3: CASNTGAGNTIYF. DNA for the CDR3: TGTGCCAGCAATACGGGGGCCGGAAACACCATATATTTT.

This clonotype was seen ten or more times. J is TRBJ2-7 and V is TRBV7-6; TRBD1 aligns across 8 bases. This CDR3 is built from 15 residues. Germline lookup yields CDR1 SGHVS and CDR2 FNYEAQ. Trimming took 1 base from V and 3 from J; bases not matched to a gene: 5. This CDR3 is CASSLDQGAYYEQYF. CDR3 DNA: TGTGCCAGCAGCTTAGACCAGGGGGCTTACTACGAGCAGTACTTC.